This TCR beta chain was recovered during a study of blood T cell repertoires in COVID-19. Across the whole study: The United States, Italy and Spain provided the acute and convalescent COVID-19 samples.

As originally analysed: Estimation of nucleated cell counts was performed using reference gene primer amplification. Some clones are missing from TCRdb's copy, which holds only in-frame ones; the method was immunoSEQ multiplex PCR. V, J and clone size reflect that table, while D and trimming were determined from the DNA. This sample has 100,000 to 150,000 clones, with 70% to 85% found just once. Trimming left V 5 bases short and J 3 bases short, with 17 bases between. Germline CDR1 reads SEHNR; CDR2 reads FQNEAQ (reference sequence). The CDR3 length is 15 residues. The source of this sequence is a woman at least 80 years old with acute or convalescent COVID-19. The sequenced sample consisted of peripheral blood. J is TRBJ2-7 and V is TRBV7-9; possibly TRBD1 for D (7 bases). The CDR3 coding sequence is TGTGCCAGCAGCCCCCGGTCAGGGGGGAACTACGAGCAGTACTTC. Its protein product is CASSPRSGGNYEQYF.